This passage covers 13 T cell receptor beta chains from one sample sequenced in a study of shared clonotypes between healthy human individuals. Clones were read by immunoSEQ multiplex PCR, and TCRdb kept only the in-frame ones, dropping some. Of around 1.1 million clones listed, approximately 77% are singletons. Sequenced sample: memory CD4+ T cells from PBMCs. Subset given: CD45RA-negative fraction. These receptors came from a man between 18 and 29 years old in good health. Some clones in this sample may be carry-over from other donors' samples.

The chain is built from TRBV27 and TRBJ1-2; 7 bases map to TRBD1. This CDR3 contains 15 residues. Germline values: CDR1 MNHEY, CDR2 SMNVEV (reference sequence). V lost 6 bases and J lost 0; bases outside the gene matches: 7. The CDR3 bases are TGTGCCAGCAGCCGAGGGGGCACAGCTAACTATGGCTACACCTTC. Protein sequence: CASSRGGTANYGYTF.

A few counts support this clone. The chain has TRBV14 and TRBJ2-1; no clear D. CDR3 size: 17 residues. V was clipped by 3 bases and J by 5 bases, with 20 bases between them. The germline CDR1 and CDR2 sequences are SGHDN and FVKESK. The CDR3 here is CASSHVMGVGRDNEQFF. The CDR3 nucleotides read TGTGCCAGCAGCCACGTAATGGGTGTGGGCCGGGACAATGAGCAGTTCTTC. Full variable domain (rest looked up from reference TRBV14 and TRBJ2-1): EAGVTQFPSHSVIEKGQTVTLRCDPISGHDNLYWYRRVMGKEIKFLLHFVKESKQDESGMPNNRFLAERTGGTYSTLKVQPAELEDSGVYFCASSHVMGVGRDNEQFFGPGTRLTVL.

The chain uses TRBV27 and TRBJ2-1; TRBD2 matches 8 bases. Unmatched junction bases numbered 13, after V lost 4 bases and J lost 5 bases. The CDR3 has 17 amino acids. Looked up from germline, CDR1 is MNHEY and CDR2 is SMNVEV (reference sequence). The CDR3 DNA reads TGTGCCAGCAGTTCCCAGAGGTCAAATAGCGGGAACAATGAGCAGTTCTTC. The encoded protein is CASSSQRSNSGNNEQFF.

The chain's CDR3 is CASSPRDRGSDITEAFF. CDR3 DNA sequence: TGTGCCAGTAGTCCCCGGGACAGGGGGTCTGATATCACTGAAGCTTTCTTT. The rearrangement joins TRBV19 to TRBJ1-1; the match to TRBD1 covers 11 bases. The CDR3 spans 17 residues. The germline V gene has CDR1 LNHDA and CDR2 SQIVND (reference sequence). V shed 5 bases and J 4 bases; nucleotides not matched to a gene: 12.

This clone was detected ten times or more. This chain links TRBV21-1 with TRBJ1-1; TRBD1 reflects the table's D call only, with no check against the DNA. TRBV21-1 is assigned pseudogene status. The CDR3 runs 14 residues. CDR3: CASSKEPGGTEAFF. The DNA of the CDR3 is TGTGCCAGCAGCAAAGAACCAGGGGGCACTGAAGCTTTCTTT.

The genes are TRBV18 and TRBJ2-7; tentative D call: TRBD1 (6 bases). This CDR3 has 15 residues. Germline V gives CDR1 KGHSH, CDR2 LQKENI. Trimming took 3 bases from V and 1 from J, leaving 13 bases between them. For the CDR3, the DNA is TGTGCCAGCTCACCTTACCGGGACACTTCCTACGAGCAGTACTTC. This translates into CASSPYRDTSYEQYF. Looking up the rest from reference TRBV18 and TRBJ2-7 gives the full variable domain: NAGVMQNPRHLVRRRGQEARLRCSPMKGHSHVYWYRQLPEEGLKFMVYLQKENIIDESGMPKERFSAEFPKEGPSILRIQQVVRGDSAAYFCASSPYRDTSYEQYFGPGTRLTVT.

The genes are TRBV5-4 and TRBJ2-1; TRBD1 matches 9 bases. Germline V gene sequence: CDR1 SGHNT, CDR2 YYREEE (reference sequence). The CDR3 sequence is 15 residues long. The trim removed 4 bases at V and 3 bases at J, leaving 5 bases unmatched. As DNA, the CDR3 is TGTGCCAGCAGCCCCGGGACAGGGTTCTACAATGAGCAGTTCTTC. Protein sequence: CASSPGTGFYNEQFF.

The J gene is TRBJ2-1, the V gene TRBV6-5; D gene unclear. The germline V gene has CDR1 MNHEY and CDR2 SVGAGI. The CDR3 extends over 14 amino acids. Trimming took 2 bases from V and 8 from J, leaving 13 bases between them. CDR3 sequence reads: CASSYGSKTDEQFF. The CDR3 DNA reads as TGTGCCAGCAGTTACGGCAGCAAAACGGATGAGCAGTTCTTC.

There are a few counts of this clone. The chain combines TRBV7-2 with TRBJ2-5; TRBD2 matches at 7 bases. The J segment lost 2 bases and the V segment lost 1 base, leaving 13 bases of the junction unmatched. Germline assignment: CDR1 SGHTA and CDR2 FQGNSA. CDR3 length: 18 residues. CDR3 bases: TGTGCCAGCAGCTTAGGCCTCAACCTAGCGGCACAGCAAGAGACCCAGTACTTC. This sequence encodes CASSLGLNLAAQQETQYF. The full variable domain, completed using reference TRBV7-2 and TRBJ2-5, is GAGVSQSPSNKVTEKGKDVELRCDPISGHTALYWYRQSLGQGLEFLIYFQGNSAPDKSGLPSDRFSAERTGGSVSTLTIQRTQQEDSAVYLCASSLGLNLAAQQETQYFGPGTRLLVL.

A few counts support this clone. This chain links TRBV30 with TRBJ1-5, with a weak D call TRBD1 (5 bases). Germline CDR1 is GTSNPN and CDR2 is SVGIG (reference sequence). The CDR3 consists of 15 residues. V was cut by 0 bases and J by 6 bases, with 15 bases left in between. The CDR3 DNA reads TGTGCCTGGAGTGTACCGGTAGGGGTCACTCAGCCCCAGCATTTT. It yields the protein CAWSVPVGVTQPQHF.

The gene calls are TRBV27 and TRBJ2-1; D unresolved. CDR1 and CDR2 (germline): MNHEY, SMNVEV (reference sequence). CDR3 length: 15 amino acids. Trimming shortened V by 2 bases and J by 12 bases, and 20 bases separated the two germline ends. The CDR3 loop reads CASSLGETANDGQFF. CDR3 in DNA: TGTGCCAGCAGTTTAGGCGAGACCGCTAATGATGGGCAGTTCTTC.

In this sample, this clone turned up once. A junction end diverges from the germline sequence, so it may reflect a read error. This sample includes further DNA sequences coding for the same CDR3. This chain connects TRBV4-2 to TRBJ2-3, with 8 nucleotides matching TRBD2. CDR1 LGHNA and CDR2 YNFKEQ come from the germline V gene. The CDR3 extends over 17 amino acids. CDR3 sequence reads: CASSQDTSGSLTDTQYF. As DNA, the CDR3 is TGTGCCAGCAGCCAAGATACCAGCGGGAGTTTGACAGATACGCAGTACTTT.

This sequence joins TRBV18 and TRBJ2-4, with 8 bases identical to TRBD1. There are 15 residues in the CDR3. The ends lost 2 bases at V and 8 bases at J; junction bases unmatched: 8. Germline CDR1 reads KGHSH; CDR2 reads LQKENI. CDR3 DNA: TGTGCCAGCTCACCAATGACAGGGGTTGGGGACATTCAGTACTTC. Protein product: CASSPMTGVGDIQYF.